The sequence of this T cell receptor beta chain was determined in a study of T cell repertoires in cytomegalovirus infection. At the level of the study: CMV infection plus the matching HLA type was flagged by public TCR beta signatures. General observations from the study: Individuals carrying CMV plus the relevant HLA were identified by cumulative frequency of public TCR beta families. The ex vivo response showed dominance by HLA-C-restricted CMV-specific TCR beta clonotypes.

The table lists this clonotype with a few counts. As yet, its antigen is unknown. The germline gives CDR1 SGHRS, CDR2 YFSETQ. V dropped 4 bases and J dropped 7 bases, with 18 bases sitting between them. The CDR3 consists of 14 residues. TCRdb re-derived calls from the reads in MiXCR, one entry per CDR3 protein. There are around 530,000 distinct CDR3 sequences in the sample; roughly 29% occur only once, and less than 15% lies in the top ten. The chain joins TRBV5-1 to TRBJ2-7, with a possible D match to TRBD2 (7 bases). The sequence came from a human donor in good health (CMV status not recorded). Some clones in this sample may be carry-over from other donors' samples. Material for sequencing was PBMCs. The DNA for the CDR3 is TGCGCCAGCAGCGGGGGGGCGTATATCGGAGAGCAGTACTTC. It translates to CASSGGAYIGEQYF.